This T cell receptor (beta chain) was recorded in a study of blood T cells in healthy people across ages. Germline CDR1 SGHVS, CDR2 FQNEAQ. The CDR3 length is 14 residues. Concerning this clonotype: An end of the junction does not agree with germline; a read error may underlie this.

Then a second PCR, running roughly 7 to 11 cycles, was carried out with a sample-barcoded 5' primer and a J-beta primer mix. Each CDR3 protein gets one entry after TCRdb re-called the 5' RACE reads with MiXCR. This sample has 1.4 million or so distinct CDR3 sequences, with under 55% found just once. This TCR was sampled from a young woman in good health. The sequenced sample consisted of blood. This chain joins TRBV7-8 and TRBJ2-7; TRBD2 is a possible D gene (6 bases). The CDR3 loop is CTSSRFGTAYEQYF. Here the CDR3 DNA reads TGTACCAGCAGCCGTTTCGGGACTGCCTACGAGCAGTACTTC. Combining the CDR3 with reference TRBV7-8 and TRBJ2-7 gives the whole variable domain GAGVSQSPRYKVAKRGQDVALRCDPISGHVSLFWYQQALGQGPEFLTYFQNEAQLDKSGLPSDRFFAERPEGSVSTLKIQRTQQEDSAVYLCTSSRFGTAYEQYFGPGTRLTVT.